The sequence of this T cell receptor beta chain was determined in a study of cytomegalovirus exposure and HLA in healthy donors. CDR1 is LGHNA and CDR2 is YNFKEQ in the germline V gene. CDR3 size: 14 residues. PCR amplification relied on 60 Vbeta primers (plus 13 Jbeta primers). Generated by immunoSEQ multiplex PCR, the TCRdb table keeps only in-frame clones and is missing some. The sample includes fewer than 120,000 clones, approximately 86% of them seen just once. The sample holds a few counts of this clone. What it recognizes is unknown. The junction differs from germline at one of its ends, possibly a read error. General study points: Most TCR sequences were rare, but some public TCRs occurred in many donors. Through in vitro validation, three CMV-associated chains were shown to be specific for CMV antigens.

J is TRBJ2-7 and V is TRBV4-2; D not resolved. Sequenced: PBMCs. This sequence originates from a man aged 35 to 55 in good health and CMV-seronegative. For the CDR3, the DNA is TGTGCCAGCGGCCAAGAGGCAACAGCATGGGAGCAGTACTTC. It yields the protein CASGQEATAWEQYF.